Below, 2 T cell receptor beta chains from the same sample are listed, as sequenced in a study of blood T cell repertoires in COVID-19. Data came from immunoSEQ multiplex PCR; TCRdb stores just in-frame clones and leaves some out. The table lists 150,000 to 200,000 clones, about 91% of them singletons, with less than 0.85% in the top ten. Sample: PBMCs or T cells enriched from blood (not recorded which). These receptor sequences come from a woman between 18 and 29 years old who had recovered from COVID-19.

CDR3: CASTTFPGTRNHEQYF. The CDR3 DNA sequence: TGTGCCAGCACTACCTTCCCCGGGACTAGGAACCACGAGCAGTACTTC. The chain carries TRBV27 and TRBJ2-7; TRBD2 agrees at 8 bases. J gave up 5 bases and V 7 bases, and 16 bases lay outside the gene matches. CDR3 length: 16 residues. Germline V gene lookup returns CDR1 MNHEY and CDR2 SMNVEV (reference sequence).

The genes are TRBV6-1 and TRBJ2-3; 9 bases are a match to TRBD2. Germline V gives CDR1 MNHNS, CDR2 SASEGT. V was pared by 3 bases and J by 8 bases, with 21 bases of the junction left unmatched. CDR3 length: 19 amino acids. CDR3 protein: CASSEILAGVSNRVGTQYF. The CDR3 DNA sequence: TGTGCCAGCAGTGAGATTTTAGCGGGAGTTTCAAATCGGGTGGGTACGCAGTATTTT.